This section outlines one T cell receptor beta chain sequence together with its context. This clonotype was observed a few times. Its antigen is currently not known. No clone much larger than this one lies a single base away; base qualities are absent. Sequencing was carried out with an Illumina HiSeq 2500. TCR beta libraries were prepared by quantitative 5'-RACE with molecular barcodes. The paper's processing steps were these. Disease-linked TCR variants were identified with a new computational method built on a probabilistic model of VDJ rearrangement. TCRdb cleaned the public reads at Q25 with fastp, built clones with MiXCR and kept in-frame beta chains. Rows with a matching CDR3 protein are joined into one entry that keeps the most common DNA and genes. None of the V and J calls come from the authors' own analysis; TCRdb made them. The sample includes around 300,000 distinct CDR3 sequences, with roughly 20% observed a single time. About 4% of the sample rests with the top ten.

At the junction V is shortened by 0 bases and J by 2 bases, with 11 bases in between. CDR1 SGHTA and CDR2 FQGNSA were looked up in the germline V gene. Taken from cysteine to phenylalanine, the CDR3 has 15 residues. Only the CDR3 part of the read is kept: 45 bases, read in frame from the first base. These data are taken from a study of CD8 T cells in ankylosing spondylitis (dated by TCRdb to 2016 to 2017). Study-wide context: The study profiled T cell receptor beta repertoires in healthy donors and ankylosing spondylitis patients to find disease-linked TCR variants. In total, the full study cohort was made up of 100 to 140 healthy donors and roughly 27 ankylosing spondylitis patients. Peripheral blood samples were taken, and synovial fluid was additionally collected from ankylosing spondylitis patients. Summary of the overall study and its limitations: The disease-linked clones had a CD8+ phenotype and were found at relatively low frequencies in peripheral blood. A TCR beta motif made up of several highly homologous amino acid variants appeared to be characteristic of blood from ankylosing spondylitis patients. Significant enrichment of the disease-linked clones was reported in matched synovial fluid samples from ankylosing spondylitis patients. Some of the motif variants had been reported before in the synovial fluid and blood of reactive arthritis patients, a finding that suggests common disease-initiation mechanisms.

The TCR sequence derives from a female donor with ankylosing spondylitis or in good health (not recorded which). This chain is built from TRBV7-2 and TRBJ2-7; the D gene is perhaps TRBD2, on 5 matching bases. Sequenced material: blood, either unsorted or a sorted T cell fraction (not recorded which). CDR3 protein: CASSLASGRTYEQYF. In nucleotides, the sequence is TGTGCCAGCAGCTTAGCGTCGGGGAGAACCTACGAGCAGTACTTC.